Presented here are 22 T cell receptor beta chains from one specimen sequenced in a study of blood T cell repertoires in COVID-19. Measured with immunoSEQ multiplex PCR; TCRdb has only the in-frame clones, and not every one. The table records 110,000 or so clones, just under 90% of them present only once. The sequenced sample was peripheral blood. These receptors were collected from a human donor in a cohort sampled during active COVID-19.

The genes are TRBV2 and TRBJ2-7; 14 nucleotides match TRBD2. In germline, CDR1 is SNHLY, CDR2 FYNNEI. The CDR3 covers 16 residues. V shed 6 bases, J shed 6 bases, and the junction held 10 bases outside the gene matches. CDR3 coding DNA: TGTGCCAGCAGCCCCCCGGGACTAGCGGGAGTGGGCGAGCAGTACTTC. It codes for CASSPPGLAGVGEQYF.

The chain's CDR3 is CAVGVGQGLGNQPQHF. For the CDR3, the DNA is TGTGCTGTAGGCGTGGGACAGGGCCTTGGCAATCAGCCCCAGCATTTT. V and J are TRBV27 and TRBJ1-5; 9 bases line up with TRBD1. CDR3 length: 16 amino acids. Germline CDR1 MNHEY, CDR2 SMNVEV (reference sequence).

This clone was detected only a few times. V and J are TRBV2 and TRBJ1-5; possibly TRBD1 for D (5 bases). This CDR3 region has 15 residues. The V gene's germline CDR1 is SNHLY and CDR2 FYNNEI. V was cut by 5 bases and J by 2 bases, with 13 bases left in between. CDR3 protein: CASSPRGGGNQPQHF. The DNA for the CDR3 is TGTGCCAGCAGTCCCCGCGGGGGTGGCAATCAGCCCCAGCATTTT.

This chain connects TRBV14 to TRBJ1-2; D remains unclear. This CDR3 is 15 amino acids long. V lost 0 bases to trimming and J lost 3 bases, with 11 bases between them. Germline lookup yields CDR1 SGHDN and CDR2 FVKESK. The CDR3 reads CASSQDVLTDYGYTF. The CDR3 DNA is TGTGCCAGCAGCCAAGACGTCCTTACAGACTATGGCTACACCTTC.

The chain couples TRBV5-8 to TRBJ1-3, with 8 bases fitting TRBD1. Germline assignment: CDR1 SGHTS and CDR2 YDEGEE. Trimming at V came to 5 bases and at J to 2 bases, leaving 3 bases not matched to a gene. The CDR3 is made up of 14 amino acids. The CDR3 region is CASRTDRAGNTIYF. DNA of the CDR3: TGTGCCAGCAGAACGGACAGGGCTGGAAACACCATATATTTT.

The CDR3 region is CASSLDPSYEQYF. The CDR3 DNA sequence: TGTGCCAGCAGCTTAGATCCTTCCTACGAGCAGTACTTC. The chain has TRBV13 and TRBJ2-7; D is ambiguous. Germline loops: CDR1 PRHDT, CDR2 FYEKMQ (reference sequence). This CDR3 region has 13 residues. V shed 1 base and J shed 1 base, with 5 bases lying between them.

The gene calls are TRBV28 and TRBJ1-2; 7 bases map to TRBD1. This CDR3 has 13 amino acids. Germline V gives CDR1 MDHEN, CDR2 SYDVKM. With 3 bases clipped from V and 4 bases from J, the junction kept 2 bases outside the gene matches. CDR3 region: CASSLSGGYGYTF. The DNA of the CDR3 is TGTGCCAGCAGTTTGTCAGGGGGCTATGGCTACACCTTC.

The CDR3 spells CASSPSGGGEAFF. The DNA for the CDR3 is TGTGCCAGCAGCCCCTCGGGGGGGGGAGAAGCTTTCTTT. The rearrangement uses TRBV7-9 and TRBJ1-1; TRBD1 might be the D (5 bases). This CDR3 contains 13 residues. The germline V and J ends were trimmed by 5 bases and 8 bases, with 15 bases remaining between them. The germline CDR1 and CDR2 sequences are SEHNR and FQNEAQ (reference sequence).

CDR3 amino acids: CASSYLSDTEAFF. In DNA, the CDR3 is TGTGCCAGCAGTTACCTCTCAGACACTGAAGCTTTCTTT. The V and J genes are TRBV6-5 and TRBJ1-1; D is uncertain. The V gene's germline CDR1 is MNHEY and CDR2 SVGAGI. Trimming cost V 2 bases and J 3 bases, with 7 bases left between them. The CDR3 spans 13 residues.

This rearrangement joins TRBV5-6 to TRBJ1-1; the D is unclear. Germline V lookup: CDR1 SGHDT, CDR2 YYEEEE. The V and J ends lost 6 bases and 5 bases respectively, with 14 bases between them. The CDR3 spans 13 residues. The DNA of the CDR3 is TGTGCCAGCATCAGGAGGTTTAGGACTGAAGCTTTCTTT. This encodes CASIRRFRTEAFF.

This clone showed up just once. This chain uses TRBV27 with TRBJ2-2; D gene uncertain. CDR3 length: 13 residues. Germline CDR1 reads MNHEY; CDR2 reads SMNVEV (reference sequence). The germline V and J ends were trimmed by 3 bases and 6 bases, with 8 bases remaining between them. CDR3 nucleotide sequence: TGTGCCAGCAGTTTTGGGCACGCCGGGGAGCTGTTTTTT. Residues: CASSFGHAGELFF.

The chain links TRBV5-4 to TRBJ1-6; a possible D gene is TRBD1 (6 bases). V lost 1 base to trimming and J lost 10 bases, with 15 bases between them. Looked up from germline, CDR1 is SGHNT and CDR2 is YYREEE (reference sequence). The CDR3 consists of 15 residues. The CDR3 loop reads CASSLKQGPGSPLHF. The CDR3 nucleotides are TGTGCCAGCAGCTTGAAACAGGGTCCGGGGTCACCCCTCCACTTT.

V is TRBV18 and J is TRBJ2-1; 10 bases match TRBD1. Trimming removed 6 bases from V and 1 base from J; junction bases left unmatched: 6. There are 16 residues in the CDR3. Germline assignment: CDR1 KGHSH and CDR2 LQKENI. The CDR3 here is CASSLRGQGSYNEQFF. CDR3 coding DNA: TGTGCCAGCTCCCTACGGGGACAGGGGTCCTACAATGAGCAGTTCTTC. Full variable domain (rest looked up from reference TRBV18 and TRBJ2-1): NAGVMQNPRHLVRRRGQEARLRCSPMKGHSHVYWYRQLPEEGLKFMVYLQKENIIDESGMPKERFSAEFPKEGPSILRIQQVVRGDSAAYFCASSLRGQGSYNEQFFGPGTRLTVL.

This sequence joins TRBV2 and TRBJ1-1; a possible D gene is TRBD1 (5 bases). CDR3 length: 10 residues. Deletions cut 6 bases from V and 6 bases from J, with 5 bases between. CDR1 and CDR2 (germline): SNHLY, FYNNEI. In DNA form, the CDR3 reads TGTGCCAGCAGGACAGCTGAAGCTTTCTTT. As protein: CASRTAEAFF.

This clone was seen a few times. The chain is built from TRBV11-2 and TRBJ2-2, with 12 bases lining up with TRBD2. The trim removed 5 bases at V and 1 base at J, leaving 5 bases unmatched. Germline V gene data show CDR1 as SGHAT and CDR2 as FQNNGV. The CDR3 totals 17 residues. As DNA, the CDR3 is TGTGCCAGCAGCCCCAGGGGACTAGCGGGGAACACCGGGGAGCTGTTTTTT. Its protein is CASSPRGLAGNTGELFF.

CDR3 residues: CASSGSKRLSSYEQYF. The CDR3 DNA reads TGTGCCAGCAGTGGATCCAAGCGGCTAAGCTCCTACGAGCAGTACTTC. The chain carries TRBV2 and TRBJ2-7; tentative D call: TRBD2 (5 bases). Germline CDR1 SNHLY, CDR2 FYNNEI. Trimming left V 4 bases short and J 0 bases short, with 16 bases between. The CDR3 runs to 16 residues.

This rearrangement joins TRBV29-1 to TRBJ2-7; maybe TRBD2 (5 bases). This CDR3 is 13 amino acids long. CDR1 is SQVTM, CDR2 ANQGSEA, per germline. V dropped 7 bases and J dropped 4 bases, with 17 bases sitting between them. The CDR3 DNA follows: TGCAGCGCCCGGGGTCGGTTCTTTTACGAGCAGTACTTC. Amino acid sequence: CSARGRFFYEQYF.

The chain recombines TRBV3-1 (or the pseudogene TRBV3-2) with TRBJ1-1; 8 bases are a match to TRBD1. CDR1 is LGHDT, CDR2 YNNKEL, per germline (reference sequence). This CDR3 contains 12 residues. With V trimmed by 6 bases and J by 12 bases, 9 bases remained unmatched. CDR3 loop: CASSPGQGGTFF. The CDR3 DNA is TGTGCCAGCAGTCCAGGACAGGGAGGGACTTTCTTT.

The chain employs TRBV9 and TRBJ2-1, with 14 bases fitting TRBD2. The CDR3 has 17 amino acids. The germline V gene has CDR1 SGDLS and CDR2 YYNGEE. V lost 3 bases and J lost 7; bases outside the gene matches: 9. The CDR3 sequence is CASSAQTSGRAGNEQFF. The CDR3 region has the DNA TGTGCCAGCAGCGCCCAGACTAGCGGGAGGGCCGGAAATGAGCAGTTCTTC.

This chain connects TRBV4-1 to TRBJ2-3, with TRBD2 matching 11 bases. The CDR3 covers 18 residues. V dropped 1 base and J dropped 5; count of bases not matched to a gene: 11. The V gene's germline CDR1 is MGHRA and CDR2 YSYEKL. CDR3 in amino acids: CASSQVATSGGYGDTQYF. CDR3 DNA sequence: TGCGCCAGCAGCCAAGTTGCCACTAGCGGGGGATATGGAGATACGCAGTATTTT.

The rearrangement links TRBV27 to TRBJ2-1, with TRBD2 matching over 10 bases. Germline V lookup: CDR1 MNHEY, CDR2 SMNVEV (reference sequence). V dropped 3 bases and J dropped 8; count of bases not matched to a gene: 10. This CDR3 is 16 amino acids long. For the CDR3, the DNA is TGTGCCAGCAGTTTTATAGCGGGAGGCGGGGGGCATGAGCAGTTCTTC. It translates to CASSFIAGGGGHEQFF.

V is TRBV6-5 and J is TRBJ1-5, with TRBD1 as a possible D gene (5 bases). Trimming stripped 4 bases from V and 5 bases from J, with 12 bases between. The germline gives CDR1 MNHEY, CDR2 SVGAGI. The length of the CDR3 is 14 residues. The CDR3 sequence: CASSSSSRDQPQHF. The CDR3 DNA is TGTGCCAGCAGTTCGTCGAGCAGGGATCAGCCCCAGCATTTT.